This T cell receptor beta chain stems from a study of shared clonotypes between healthy human individuals. Deletions cut 1 base from V and 8 bases from J, with 11 bases between. CDR3 size: 13 residues. In germline, CDR1 is SEHNR, CDR2 FQNEAQ (reference sequence). Profiling relied on immunoSEQ multiplex PCR, and the TCRdb table lists in-frame clones only, not all of them. This table holds more than 500,000 clones, approximately 95% found once. Positively selected for CCR7, the CD45RO-negative cells used as naive CD8 cells excluded terminally differentiated effector memory CD45RA+ cells. The V and J genes are TRBV7-9 and TRBJ1-2; D is undetermined. The sequenced sample was naive CD8+ T cells sorted from blood. The sequence was obtained from a woman aged 25-40 years in good health. The CDR3 loop reads CASSLGTVTGYTF. The CDR3 bases are TGTGCCAGCAGCTTAGGAACGGTCACGGGCTACACCTTC.